The clone carrying this T cell receptor beta chain has a handful of counts. Its antigen remains unknown. One entry per CDR3 protein, called by TCRdb with MiXCR from the 5' RACE reads. In the table there are approximately 12,000 distinct CDR3 sequences, around 10% of which are singletons. The time point: sample taken at primary tumor resection. Unsorted whole RNA of tumor, nontumor lung or frozen PBMC was sequenced. The sample originates from a study of spatial heterogeneity in lung cancer. Overall study results and limits: One measure, the expanded intratumoral alpha and beta TCR count, tracked tumor mutation counts.

Trimming removed 5 bases from V and 5 bases from J; junction bases left unmatched: 10. CDR1 and CDR2 (germline): SEHNR, FQNEAQ (reference sequence). The CDR3 sequence is 15 residues long. The receptor was isolated from a female donor with early-stage non-small cell lung cancer. The V call is TRBV7-9, the J call TRBJ2-7; 9 positions agree with TRBD2. The sequenced sample was lung tumor tissue, obtained at surgery. The CDR3 here is CASSPTGLAFHEQYF. CDR3 coding DNA: TGTGCCAGCAGCCCTACGGGACTAGCCTTTCACGAGCAGTACTTC.